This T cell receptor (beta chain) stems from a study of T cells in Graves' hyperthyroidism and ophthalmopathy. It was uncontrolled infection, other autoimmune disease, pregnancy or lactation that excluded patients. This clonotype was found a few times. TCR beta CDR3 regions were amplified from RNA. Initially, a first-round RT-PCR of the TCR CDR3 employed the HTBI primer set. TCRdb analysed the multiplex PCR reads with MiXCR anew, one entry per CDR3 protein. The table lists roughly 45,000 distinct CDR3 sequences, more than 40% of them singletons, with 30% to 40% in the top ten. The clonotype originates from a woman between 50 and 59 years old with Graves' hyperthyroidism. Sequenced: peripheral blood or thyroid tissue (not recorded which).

DNA of the CDR3: TGTGCCAGCAGTTTTCTGGACCTAGGGGCCTATGGCTACACCTTC. It translates to CASSFLDLGAYGYTF. This chain uses TRBV28 with TRBJ1-2; TRBD1 is a possible D gene (5 bases). From germline, CDR1 is MDHEN and CDR2 SYDVKM. The CDR3 sequence is 15 residues long. V shed 3 bases and J shed 4 bases, with 15 bases lying between them.